These T cell receptor beta chains were read from a single sample in a study of blood T cell repertoires in COVID-19. The table came from immunoSEQ multiplex PCR; TCRdb's copy has only in-frame clones and leaves some out. This sample has approximately 500,000 clones, with 89% found just once. The material sequenced was peripheral blood. The receptors derive from a young man with COVID-19, enrolled during active disease. Both conserved end residues are part of each CDR3. A D gene is named only where the DNA matches it firmly. A row's size may be missing; if present it is once, few, many or a size class.

clone_size	v_call	d_call	j_call	cdr3_aa	cdr3_nt
NA	TRBV7-2	TRBD1	TRBJ2-7	CASSFGQGFEQYF	TGTGCCAGCAGCTTCGGACAGGGATTCGAGCAGTACTTC
NA	TRBV5-1	NA	TRBJ2-7	CASTPWSGYHEQYF	TGCGCCAGCACCCCTTGGTCGGGGTACCACGAGCAGTACTTC
NA	TRBV6-1	TRBD2	TRBJ2-2	CASVGGAGGELFF	TGTGCCAGCGTCGGGGGGGCTGGCGGGGAGCTGTTTTTT
NA	TRBV9	TRBD2	TRBJ2-3	CASSHTSVVGDTQYF	TGTGCCAGCAGCCATACTAGCGTTGTGGGAGATACGCAGTATTTT
NA	TRBV19	TRBD1	TRBJ2-7	CASSQGQGDEQYF	TGTGCCAGTAGCCAGGGACAGGGCGACGAGCAGTACTTC
NA	TRBV2	TRBD1	TRBJ2-7	CASRLDRSSYEQYF	TGTGCCAGCAGGTTGGACAGGAGCTCCTACGAGCAGTACTTC
NA	TRBV4-1	TRBD1	TRBJ1-4	CASSQRTGANEKLFF	TGCGCCAGCAGCCAACGGACAGGGGCTAATGAAAAACTGTTTTTT
few	TRBV5-1	TRBD1	TRBJ2-3	CASSFGTGGTDTQYF	TGCGCCAGCAGCTTTGGGACAGGGGGCACAGATACGCAGTATTTT
NA	TRBV3-1/TRBV3-2	TRBD1	TRBJ2-7	CASSQDSQGGLFEQYF	TGTGCCAGCAGCCAAGATTCACAGGGGGGACTCTTCGAGCAGTACTTC
NA	TRBV2	NA	TRBJ2-5	CASSGTQSAQYF	TGTGCCAGCAGCGGGACACAGTCGGCCCAGTACTTC
few	TRBV27	NA	TRBJ1-5	CASGPEGSQPQHF	TGTGCCAGCGGACCAGAGGGTAGTCAGCCCCAGCATTTT
NA	TRBV5-1	TRBD2	TRBJ2-5	CASSLVLAGSRGETQYF	TGCGCCAGCAGCTTGGTCCTAGCGGGAAGTCGTGGGGAGACCCAGTACTTC
NA	TRBV14	TRBD1	TRBJ1-2	CASSQIDRDYGYTF	TGTGCCAGCAGCCAAATAGACAGGGACTATGGCTACACCTTC
NA	TRBV3-1/TRBV3-2	NA	TRBJ2-2	CASSQDRRRGHGELFF	TGTGCCAGCAGCCAAGATCGGCGTAGGGGCCACGGGGAGCTGTTTTTT
NA	TRBV6-1	TRBD1	TRBJ1-6	CASSEEWRGPSPLHF	TGTGCCAGCAGTGAAGAGTGGAGGGGGCCCTCACCCCTCCACTTT
NA	TRBV29-1	NA	TRBJ1-2	CSVEGDPNYGYTF	TGCAGCGTTGAGGGAGACCCTAACTATGGCTACACCTTC
NA	TRBV2	TRBD2	TRBJ2-3	CASTSGGTDTQYF	TGTGCCAGCACTAGCGGGGGCACAGATACGCAGTATTTT
NA	TRBV13	NA	TRBJ2-3	CASSRNGRVFGLTDTQYF	TGTGCCAGCAGCCGAAACGGCCGGGTCTTTGGGTTAACAGATACGCAGTATTTT
NA	TRBV28	NA	TRBJ2-1	CASDAGQLTTRHNEQFF	TGTGCCAGCGACGCGGGACAGCTAACTACCCGACACAATGAGCAGTTCTTC
NA	TRBV24-1	NA	TRBJ1-6	CATSDAGGGDNSPLHF	TGTGCCACCAGTGATGCGGGGGGGGGTGACAATTCACCCCTCCACTTT
NA	TRBV5-1	NA	TRBJ1-4	CASSFGGGEEKLFF	TGCGCCAGCAGCTTTGGGGGAGGGGAGGAAAAACTGTTTTTT
NA	TRBV5-4	NA	TRBJ2-5	CASSLGQAIQETQYF	TGTGCCAGCAGCTTGGGACAGGCTATCCAAGAGACCCAGTACTTC
NA	TRBV7-9	NA	TRBJ2-1	CASRSFTGGDYNEQFF	TGTGCCAGCAGATCTTTCACAGGGGGGGATTACAATGAGCAGTTCTTC
NA	TRBV19	NA	TRBJ2-7	CASSIAPSYEQYF	TGTGCCAGTAGTATAGCCCCTTCCTACGAGCAGTACTTC
NA	TRBV11-3	TRBD2	TRBJ2-7	CASTKAGTIFHEQYF	TGTGCCAGCACCAAGGCGGGGACTATATTCCACGAGCAGTACTTC
NA	TRBV19	NA	TRBJ2-2	CASSIGGTGELFF	TGTGCCAGTAGTATCGGCGGAACCGGGGAGCTGTTTTTT
NA	TRBV20-1	NA	TRBJ1-3	CSARSGNTIYF	TGCAGTGCTAGGAGTGGAAACACCATATATTTT
once	TRBV4-1	NA	TRBJ2-5	CASSQAGAGTETQYF	TGCGCCAGCAGCCAAGCTGGGGCAGGCACAGAGACCCAGTACTTC
NA	TRBV7-2	TRBD2	TRBJ2-3	CASSYLAGGPDTQYF	TGTGCCAGCAGCTACCTAGCGGGAGGGCCAGATACGCAGTATTTT
NA	TRBV7-9	NA	TRBJ2-3	CASSPQADTQYF	TGTGCCAGCAGCCCCCAGGCAGATACGCAGTATTTT
NA	TRBV6-1	NA	TRBJ2-3	CASSGQEFPSTDTQYF	TGTGCCAGCAGTGGACAGGAGTTTCCTAGCACAGATACGCAGTATTTT
NA	TRBV15	NA	TRBJ2-7	CATSGDKTYEQYF	TGTGCCACCAGCGGGGACAAAACCTACGAGCAGTACTTC
NA	TRBV5-1	NA	TRBJ2-4	CASQKQGADIQYF	TGCGCCAGCCAAAAACAGGGTGCGGACATTCAGTACTTC